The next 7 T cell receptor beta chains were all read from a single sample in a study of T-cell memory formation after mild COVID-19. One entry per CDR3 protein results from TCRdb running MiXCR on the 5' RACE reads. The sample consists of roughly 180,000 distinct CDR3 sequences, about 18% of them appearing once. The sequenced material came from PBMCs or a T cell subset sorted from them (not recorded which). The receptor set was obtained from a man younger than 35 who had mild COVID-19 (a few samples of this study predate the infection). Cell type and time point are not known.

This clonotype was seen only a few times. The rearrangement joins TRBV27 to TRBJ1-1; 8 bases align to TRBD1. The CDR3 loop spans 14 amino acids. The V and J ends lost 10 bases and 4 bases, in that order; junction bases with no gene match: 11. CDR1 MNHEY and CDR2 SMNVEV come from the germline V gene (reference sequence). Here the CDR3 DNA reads TGTGCCACCTACCCGGACAGGGTGGGCACTGAAGCTTTCTTT. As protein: CATYPDRVGTEAFF.

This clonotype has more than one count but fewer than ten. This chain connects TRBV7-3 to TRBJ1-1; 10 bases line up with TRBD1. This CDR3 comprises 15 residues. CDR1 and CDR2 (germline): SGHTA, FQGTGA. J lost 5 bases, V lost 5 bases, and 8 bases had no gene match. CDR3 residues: CASSPRDRGGTEAFF. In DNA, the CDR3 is TGTGCCAGCAGCCCCCGGGACAGGGGTGGAACTGAAGCTTTCTTT.

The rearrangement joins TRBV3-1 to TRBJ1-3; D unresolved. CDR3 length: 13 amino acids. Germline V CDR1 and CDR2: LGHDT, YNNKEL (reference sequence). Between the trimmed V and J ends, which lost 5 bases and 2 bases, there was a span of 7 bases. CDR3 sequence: CASSLTPGNTIYF. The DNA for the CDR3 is TGTGCCAGCAGCTTAACGCCTGGAAACACCATATATTTT.

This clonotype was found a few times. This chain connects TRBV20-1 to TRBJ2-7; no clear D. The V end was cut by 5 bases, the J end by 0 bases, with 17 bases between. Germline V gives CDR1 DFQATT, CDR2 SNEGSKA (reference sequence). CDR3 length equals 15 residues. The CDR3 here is CSAWGEASSSYEQYF. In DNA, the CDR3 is TGCAGTGCTTGGGGTGAGGCGTCTAGCTCCTACGAGCAGTACTTC.

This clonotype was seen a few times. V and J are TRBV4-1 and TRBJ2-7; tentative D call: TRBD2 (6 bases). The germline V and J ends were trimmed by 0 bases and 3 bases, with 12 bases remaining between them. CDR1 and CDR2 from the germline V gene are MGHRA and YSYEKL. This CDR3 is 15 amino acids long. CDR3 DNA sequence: TGCGCCAGCAGCCAAGATCGGGAGACTAACTACGAGCAGTACTTC. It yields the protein CASSQDRETNYEQYF.

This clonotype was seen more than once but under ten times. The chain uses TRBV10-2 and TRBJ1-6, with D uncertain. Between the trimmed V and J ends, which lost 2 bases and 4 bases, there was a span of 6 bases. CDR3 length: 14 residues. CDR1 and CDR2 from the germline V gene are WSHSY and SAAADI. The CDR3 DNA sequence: TGCGCCAGCAGTGAGCCACCTTATAATTCACCCCTCCACTTT. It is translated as CASSEPPYNSPLHF.

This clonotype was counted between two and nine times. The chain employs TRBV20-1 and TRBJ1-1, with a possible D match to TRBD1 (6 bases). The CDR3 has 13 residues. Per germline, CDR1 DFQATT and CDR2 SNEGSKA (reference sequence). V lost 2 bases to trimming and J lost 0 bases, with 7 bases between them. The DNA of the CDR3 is TGCAGTGCTAGAACAGGGATGAACACTGAAGCTTTCTTT. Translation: CSARTGMNTEAFF.